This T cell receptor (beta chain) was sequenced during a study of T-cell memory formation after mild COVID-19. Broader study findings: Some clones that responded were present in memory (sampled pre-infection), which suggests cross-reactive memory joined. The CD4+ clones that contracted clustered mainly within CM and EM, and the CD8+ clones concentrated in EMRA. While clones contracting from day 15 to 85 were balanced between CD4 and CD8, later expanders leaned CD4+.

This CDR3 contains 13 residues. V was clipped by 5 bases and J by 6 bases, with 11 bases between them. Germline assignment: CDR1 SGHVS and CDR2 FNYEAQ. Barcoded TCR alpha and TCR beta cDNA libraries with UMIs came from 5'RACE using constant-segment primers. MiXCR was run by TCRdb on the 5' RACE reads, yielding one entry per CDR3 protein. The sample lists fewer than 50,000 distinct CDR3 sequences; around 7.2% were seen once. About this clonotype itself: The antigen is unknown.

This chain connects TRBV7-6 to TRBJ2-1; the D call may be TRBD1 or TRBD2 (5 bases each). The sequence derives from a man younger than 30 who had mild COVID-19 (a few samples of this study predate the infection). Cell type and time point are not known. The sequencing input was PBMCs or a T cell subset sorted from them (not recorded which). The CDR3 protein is CASSPGTSNEQFF. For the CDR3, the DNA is TGTGCCAGCAGCCCCGGGACCAGCAATGAGCAGTTCTTC.